The clone carrying this TCR beta chain came up a few times. Its target is not known. TCRdb's copy holds only in-frame clones and misses some; the assay was immunoSEQ multiplex PCR. The sample records about 58,000 clones, about four fifths being singletons. CDR1 SGHNT and CDR2 YENEEA come from the germline V gene. CDR3 size: 14 residues. J was trimmed by 2 bases and V by 4 bases; bases with no gene match: 3. This sample stems from a study of OX40 agonist ivuxolimab in advanced cancers. General study points: Relative to CD4+ cells, CD8+ T cells on average had more expanded clones.

The starting material was CD4+ or CD8+ T cells sorted from blood, obtained in a trial of the OX40 agonist ivuxolimab. This rearrangement joins TRBV11-3 to TRBJ2-7; 9 bases align to TRBD1. The clonotype was recovered from an adult with an advanced solid tumor such as melanoma, head and neck, liver or kidney cancer. The CDR3 sequence is CASSSDRGAYEQYF. The CDR3 DNA is TGTGCCAGCAGCTCCGACAGGGGGGCCTACGAGCAGTACTTC. Using reference TRBV11-3 and TRBJ2-7 for the parts outside the CDR3, the full variable domain is EAGVVQSPRYKIIEKKQPVAFWCNPISGHNTLYWYLQNLGQGPELLIRYENEEAVDDSQLPKDRFSAERLKGVDSTLKIQPAELGDSAVYLCASSSDRGAYEQYFGPGTRLTVT.